This TCR beta chain derives from a study of shared clonotypes between healthy human individuals (TCRdb year 2020). In the study overall: A couple of women and three men aged 18 to 49 years were included in the cohort. Per donor, three plates each were used for CD4 naive and CD4 memory, two for CD8 naive, and one for CD8 memory. The study deeply sequenced blood TCR repertoires of about 5 healthy adults to estimate repertoire size and the extent of clonotype sharing between individuals. To increase sequencing depth and limit assay-specific biases, different laboratories used diverse techniques to prepare libraries and sequence TCR repertoires. Each donor's leukapheresis produced roughly between about 0.85 and 10 billion PBMCs. The full study reports these points: Because the study included a small number of donors, the genetic and exposure-history diversity represented was limited. Estimated clonotype richness was generally larger for naive than for memory subsets. Based on pairwise subsampling, the degree of clonotype sharing among donors was expected to be affected by sequencing depth. Sampling was restricted to blood, and TCR repertoires in tissues likely differ from the TCR repertoires found in blood. Roughly 5% of naive CD4, 3.5% of naive CD8, about 2.4% of memory CD4, and less than 0.45% of memory CD8 clonotypes were shared across several donors. Higher generation probabilities were observed for clonotypes shared by all four sorted-subset donors than for non-shared clonotypes. Even with the large sequencing depth, rarefaction of the sorted-subset datasets indicated that sequencing was incomplete.

Using the deep immunoSEQ assay, TCR CDR3 regions were amplified from genomic DNA by multiplex PCR. Extracted genomic DNA from each cell subset was spread evenly across all wells of several immunoSEQ 96-well plates, with each plate serving as a replicate. For sorted subsets, approximately 0.2 ug of genomic DNA, equivalent to about 30,000 T cell genomes, went into each replicate PCR. Purified libraries were quantified with a Qubit 3.0 fluorometer, sized on a Bioanalyzer 2100, and re-quantified with the KAPA Library Quantification kit. A separate single-read 150-cycle Illumina NextSeq 550 flow cell was used to sequence each immunoSEQ 96-well plate. The study's processing was this. Because the immunoSEQ output held only junctional sequences and lacked quality scores, the filtering could not match the filtering applied to full-length reads. Sequences were annotated with PyIR, a Python wrapper for IgBLAST v1.9, and V/J genes and CDR3 were assigned using IMGT germline references. Reads were removed for weak V/J assignments (E-value above 1e-6), missing CDR3, stop codons, out-of-frame junctions, or ambiguous translated residues. A V3J clonotype was defined by an identical inferred V gene, J gene, and CDR3 amino acid sequence. The percentage overlap between two repertoires was calculated by dividing the number of shared unique clonotypes by the size of the smaller repertoire. Richness of each repertoire was evaluated using RTK rarefaction, the Chao1 estimator, and Recon v2.1 estimates of unobserved clonotypes. Generation probabilities for all TCRbeta clonotypes obtained by the gDNA method from a handful of donors were computed using OLGA. The source is immuneACCESS, and TCRdb retained only in-frame sequences with V and J called. Part of the clones is not carried over; for the studies checked, unresolved V genes explain less than half of this, and the remainder is unexplained. V and J calls plus clone size are reproduced from that table; the DNA served to infer D and trimming. The sample table contains approximately 2,000,000 clones; only one count was recorded for about 90% of them. Of the sample, 0.3% to 0.45% falls within the top ten clones.

CDR1 SGHRS and CDR2 YFSETQ were looked up in the germline V gene. V loses 1 base, J loses 3 bases, and the germline ends lie 20 bases apart. The CDR3 holds 17 amino acids from the cysteine to the phenylalanine. Only the CDR3 DNA stays, 51 bases, in frame from base 1. Donors were healthy HIV-negative adults with no recently reported acute infections or vaccinations. Every donor was a Caucasian adult residing in Nashville, Tennessee, USA. CD4+ T cells were enriched by magnetic negative selection, after which naive cells were positively selected on CD45RA and the negative fraction was taken as the memory subset. After blood collection by leukapheresis, PBMCs were isolated using Ficoll-Histopaque density gradient centrifugation and then cryopreserved in the vapor phase of liquid nitrogen. Analytical flow cytometry was used to check the purity and quantity of each magnetically sorted T cell population. From each sorted fraction, genomic DNA was isolated and quantified by UV absorbance on a Nanodrop 2000c.

On this clone itself: Its target antigen remains unknown. Nothing much larger sits one base from this clone, and base qualities are not available.

This clonotype was obtained from a man aged 18 to 29 in good health. Some clones in this sample may be carry-over from other donors' samples. The sample taken for sequencing was naive CD4+ T cells from PBMCs. The sample's cell subset or site label, in plain terms: CD45RA+ positively selected. The sequence links TRBV5-1 to TRBJ2-7; a weak D assignment points to TRBD1 (5 bases agree). Read as DNA, the sequence is TGCGCCAGCAGCTTGCCACTCTCCGGAGACGGACACTACGAGCAGTACTTC. It codes for CASSLPLSGDGHYEQYF.